This T cell receptor beta chain was documented in a study of control samples from healthy donors and cancer patients. Sequencing used immunoSEQ multiplex PCR; TCRdb keeps in-frame clones, though not all of them. Among about 92,000 clones, around 82% were seen once, and the ten largest hold over 7.5%. From germline, CDR1 is LNHDA and CDR2 SQIVND (reference sequence). Trimming left V 5 bases short and J 5 bases short, with 15 bases between. CDR3 length: 14 residues. The receptor's source is a woman between 55 and 75 years old in good health. The chain links TRBV19 to TRBJ1-1; D is perhaps TRBD1 (5 bases). The sample comprised blood. In nucleotides, the CDR3 is TGTGCCAGTAGTGTTGGGACCCCAGGGACTGAAGCTTTCTTT. Residues: CASSVGTPGTEAFF.